The next 19 T cell receptor beta chains were all read from a single sample in a study of regulatory T cells in long-lasting Graves disease. The time point was: newly diagnosed GD, antithyroid drugs for less than 3 months. From RNA extracted from PBMCs, the TCR library was made. HTBI primers from iRepertoire and Arm-PCR of CDR3 regions yielded the TCR beta libraries. TCRdb called the multiplex PCR reads again in MiXCR, with one record for every CDR3 protein. Seen here are 450,000 to 600,000 distinct CDR3 sequences, 16% observed once, and the top ten hold 12%. These data were also filed under a second study, of T cells in Graves' hyperthyroidism and ophthalmopathy.

Sequenced material: peripheral blood mononuclear cells (PBMCs), taken at new diagnosis, from a patient treated with antithyroid drugs. Receptor source: a man in his forties or fifties with Graves disease.

This clonotype was detected only a few times. The gene calls are TRBV20-1 and TRBJ2-4; 14 bases fit TRBD2. The V gene end was trimmed by 4 bases and the J gene end by 2 bases; junction bases not matched to a gene: 22. CDR1 is DFQATT, CDR2 SNEGSKA, per germline (reference sequence). The CDR3 is 22 residues long. The CDR3 sequence: CSATRPTPGTSGRWGSKNIQYF. In DNA, the CDR3 is TGCAGTGCTACGAGACCCACCCCCGGGACTAGCGGGAGATGGGGGTCCAAAAACATTCAGTACTTC.

This clonotype was seen ten or more times. The rearrangement joins TRBV3-1 to TRBJ2-4; D call uncertain. The CDR3 totals 12 residues. Trimming left V 5 bases short and J 15 bases short, with 17 bases between. Germline-derived CDR1 and CDR2 are LGHDT and YNNKEL (reference sequence). The CDR3 loop reads CASSETGSSWYF. The CDR3 DNA sequence: TGTGCCAGCAGCGAAACCGGGTCCTCATGGTACTTC.

In its sample, this clonotype was seen many times. The chain employs TRBV28 and TRBJ1-1, with D maybe TRBD1 (6 bases). The length of the CDR3 is 14 residues. V lost 6 bases and J 1 base, leaving 12 bases between the germline ends. Germline assignment: CDR1 MDHEN and CDR2 SYDVKM. CDR3 sequence reads: CASSPGTTNTEAFF. The DNA of the CDR3 is TGTGCCAGCAGCCCGGGGACAACGAACACTGAAGCTTTCTTT.

This clonotype has more than one count but fewer than ten. V gene TRBV4-1 combines with J gene TRBJ2-7; TRBD1 aligns across 7 bases. V was clipped by 3 bases and J by 5 bases; unmatched bases: 10. The CDR3 is 15 residues long. Germline values: CDR1 MGHRA, CDR2 YSYEKL. The CDR3 DNA is TGCGCCAGCAGCCACCGCCGGGCAGGGACAGACGAGCAGTACTTC. This sequence encodes CASSHRRAGTDEQYF.

Only a few counts were recorded for this clonotype. The V and J genes are TRBV2 and TRBJ2-6; a weak D match, TRBD1 (5 bases). The CDR3 consists of 15 residues. V gave up 0 bases and J gave up 2 bases, with 5 bases separating them. Germline V gene sequence: CDR1 SNHLY, CDR2 FYNNEI. CDR3 sequence reads: CASSEARAGANVLTF. DNA of the CDR3: TGTGCCAGCAGTGAAGCCAGGGCTGGGGCCAACGTCCTGACTTTC.

This chain uses TRBV5-1 with TRBJ2-1; 8 nucleotides agree with TRBD2. Germline V gives CDR1 SGHRS, CDR2 YFSETQ. The J segment lost 6 bases and the V segment lost 0 bases, leaving 5 bases of the junction unmatched. The CDR3 loop spans 15 amino acids. The chain's CDR3 is CASSLAPGLANEQFF. The CDR3, as DNA: TGCGCCAGCAGCTTGGCGCCAGGACTAGCCAATGAGCAGTTCTTC.

This clonotype was picked up many times. This chain joins TRBV7-9 and TRBJ2-5; D not resolved. The CDR3 has 16 amino acids. Germline V gives CDR1 SEHNR, CDR2 FQNEAQ (reference sequence). Trimming stripped 3 bases from V and 5 bases from J, with 19 bases between. The CDR3 nucleotides read TGTGCCAGCAGCTTGGTGGCGGCTCAACCCGGGGAGACCCAGTACTTC. This codes for CASSLVAAQPGETQYF. The full variable domain, with the rest looked up from reference TRBV7-9 and TRBJ2-5, is DTGVSQNPRHKITKRGQNVTFRCDPISEHNRLYWYRQTLGQGPEFLTYFQNEAQLEKSRLLSDRFSAERPKGSFSTLEIQRTEQGDSAMYLCASSLVAAQPGETQYFGPGTRLLVL.

This clonotype was counted between two and nine times. The rearrangement links TRBV6-5 to TRBJ2-1, with D tentatively TRBD1 (6 bases). V shed 2 bases and J shed 9 bases, with 17 bases lying between them. CDR3 size: 15 residues. Germline CDR1 and CDR2: MNHEY and SVGAGI. CDR3 residues: CASSYGIREGGEQFF. CDR3 nucleotides: TGTGCCAGCAGTTACGGGATTCGGGAAGGGGGTGAGCAGTTCTTC.

This chain joins TRBV7-2 and TRBJ1-2, with D unclear. Germline loops: CDR1 SGHTA, CDR2 FQGNSA. This CDR3 region has 16 residues. V shed 4 bases and J shed 2 bases, with 17 bases lying between them. CDR3: CASSSSVSEINYGYTF. The CDR3 coding sequence is TGTGCCAGCAGCTCCAGCGTGAGTGAAATCAACTATGGCTACACCTTC.

This clonotype was counted ten times or more. The chain links TRBV7-6 to TRBJ1-1, with D uncertain. CDR3 size: 14 residues. V was shortened by 0 bases and J by 8 bases, with 13 bases between the two germline ends. Germline CDR1 is SGHVS and CDR2 is FNYEAQ. The CDR3 DNA reads TGTGCCAGCAGCTTAGCGCCCTTAACGGGGGAAGCTTTCTTT. Amino acids: CASSLAPLTGEAFF.

This clonotype was seen ten or more times. The rearrangement uses TRBV10-3 and TRBJ2-5; 10 nucleotides align to TRBD1. The length of the CDR3 is 15 residues. Losses at the gene ends were 0 bases for V and 3 bases for J; bases not matched to a gene: 1. Germline V gene data show CDR1 as ENHRY and CDR2 as SYGVKD. The CDR3 DNA reads as TGTGCCATCAGTGAGTCGGGACAGGGGAAAGAGACCCAGTACTTC. Its translation is CAISESGQGKETQYF.

This clonotype was seen ten or more times. This chain joins TRBV25-1 and TRBJ2-5, with 7 bases aligning to TRBD1. V lost 3 bases and J lost 2; bases outside the gene matches: 3. Germline lookup yields CDR1 MGHDK and CDR2 SYGVNS. CDR3 length: 14 residues. CDR3 coding DNA: TGTGCCAGCAGTGACAGGGGGTCGCAAGAGACCCAGTACTTC. Encoded protein: CASSDRGSQETQYF.

This clonotype has at least ten counts. The rearrangement uses TRBV12-3 or TRBV12-4 and TRBJ1-3; D is uncertain. The CDR3 runs to 15 residues. Trimming removed 8 bases at V and 0 bases at J, with 14 bases between. The CDR3 is CASHTFGSSGNTIYF. The DNA for the CDR3 is TGTGCCAGCCATACCTTCGGGAGCTCTGGAAACACCATATATTTT.

This clonotype was seen a handful of times. The rearrangement joins TRBV5-5 to TRBJ2-3; D remains unclear. Germline CDR1 is SGHKS and CDR2 is YYEKEE (reference sequence). The length of the CDR3 is 15 residues. Trimming stripped 0 bases from V and 6 bases from J, with 14 bases between. The CDR3 bases are TGTGCCAGCAGCTTGGAGGGTAGGAAGTTCGATACGCAGTATTTT. It translates to CASSLEGRKFDTQYF.

Ten or more counts support this clonotype. This rearrangement joins TRBV20-1 to TRBJ2-4, with 11 bases aligning to TRBD2. The V and J ends lost 2 bases and 9 bases, in that order; junction bases with no gene match: 9. Germline-derived CDR1 and CDR2 are DFQATT and SNEGSKA (reference sequence). The CDR3 extends over 15 amino acids. The CDR3 loop reads CSARYRRSGGGIQYF. The CDR3 DNA sequence: TGCAGTGCTAGATATCGCCGTAGCGGGGGGGGCATTCAGTACTTC.

This clonotype was counted at least ten times. V gene TRBV28 combines with J gene TRBJ1-5, with TRBD1 matching over 9 bases. The CDR3 is made up of 13 amino acids. Trimming cost V 10 bases and J 6 bases; bases outside gene matches: 7. The germline CDR1 and CDR2 sequences are MDHEN and SYDVKM. The CDR3 reads CATTTGGSQPQHF. CDR3 DNA: TGTGCCACAACGACAGGGGGGAGTCAGCCCCAGCATTTT.

This clonotype was picked up a small number of times. The chain carries TRBV7-9 and TRBJ2-1; 11 positions match TRBD1. Trimming at V came to 4 bases and at J to 6 bases, leaving 5 bases not matched to a gene. Germline CDR1 is SEHNR and CDR2 is FQNEAQ (reference sequence). This CDR3 region has 15 residues. CDR3 bases: TGTGCCAGCAGCTCATCCGGGACAGGGGGCAATGAGCAGTTCTTC. Translation: CASSSSGTGGNEQFF.

This clonotype was seen more than once but under ten times. The rearrangement links TRBV7-9 to TRBJ1-3; 9 bases agree with TRBD1. Germline V gene lookup returns CDR1 SEHNR and CDR2 FQNEAQ (reference sequence). The trim removed 3 bases at V and 2 bases at J, leaving 8 bases unmatched. This CDR3 region has 17 residues. The CDR3 region has the DNA TGTGCCAGCAGCTTTCCACAGGGGGCGCCGACTGGAAACACCATATATTTT. This gives the protein CASSFPQGAPTGNTIYF. The whole variable domain, filled in from reference TRBV7-9 and TRBJ1-3, reads DTGVSQNPRHKITKRGQNVTFRCDPISEHNRLYWYRQTLGQGPEFLTYFQNEAQLEKSRLLSDRFSAERPKGSFSTLEIQRTEQGDSAMYLCASSFPQGAPTGNTIYFGEGSWLTVV.

This chain links TRBV5-1 with TRBJ2-7, with 11 nucleotides matching TRBD1. V was pared by 3 bases and J by 3 bases, with 5 bases of the junction left unmatched. Looked up from germline, CDR1 is SGHRS and CDR2 is YFSETQ. The CDR3 is 15 amino acids. The CDR3: CASSSGTGGGYEQYF. In nucleotides, the CDR3 is TGCGCCAGCAGCTCGGGGACAGGGGGTGGCTACGAGCAGTACTTC.